The present TCR beta chain was sequenced within a study of CD8 T cells in ankylosing spondylitis (dated by TCRdb to between 2016 and 2019). In terms of the full investigation: To find TCR variants linked to disease, the study profiled T cell receptor beta repertoires in ankylosing spondylitis patients and healthy donors. Samples of peripheral blood were taken, and for ankylosing spondylitis patients, synovial fluid was collected as well. The full study cohort was made up of 25 ankylosing spondylitis patients and 95 to 130 healthy donors.

Sequencing was performed on an Illumina HiSeq 2500. Quantitative 5'-RACE with molecular barcodes was used to prepare TCR beta libraries. The source study handled its data this way. To identify disease-linked TCR variants, a new computational method was used, one built on a probabilistic model of VDJ rearrangement. TCRdb trimmed the raw reads at Q25, called clones with MiXCR and kept productive beta chains. A single entry per CDR3 protein holds the most common genes and DNA from its merged rows. TCRdb assigned the V and J calls; the authors' analysis was not used. Counted in this sample were nearly 250,000 distinct CDR3 sequences; approximately 30% of them appeared once. The ten largest clones represent about 4.2% of the sample. As concerns this clonotype: Its antigen has not been determined. Base quality data are lacking; no much larger clone is found one base away.

CDR1 and CDR2 are read off the germline V gene as SGHVS and FQNEAQ. At the junction V is shortened by 5 bases and J by 0 bases, with 14 bases in between. The CDR3 sequence holds 17 residues, the cysteine and phenylalanine included. The CDR3 DNA has 51 bases and is translated from base 1. General findings and caveats noted by the study authors: Blood from ankylosing spondylitis patients appeared to be characterized by a TCR beta motif made up of several highly homologous amino acid variants. Some TCR beta motif variants had previously been reported in synovial fluid and blood of reactive arthritis patients, which suggested common disease-initiation mechanisms. In peripheral blood, the disease-linked clones were found at relatively low frequencies and had a CD8+ phenotype. Significant enrichment of the disease-linked clones was reported in matched synovial fluid samples from ankylosing spondylitis patients.

The rearranged segments are TRBV7-8 and TRBJ1-6, with the D segment identity uncertain. This receptor was obtained from a male donor with ankylosing spondylitis or in good health (not recorded which). The sample comprised blood, either unsorted or a sorted T cell fraction (not recorded which). The nucleotide sequence is given as TGTGCCAGCAGCGTAGGGCGGATAAGCTCCTATAATTCACCCCTCCACTTT. This gives the protein CASSVGRISSYNSPLHF.